This T cell receptor beta chain was documented in a study of cytomegalovirus exposure and HLA in healthy donors. Study at large: Early released data had about 80 million unique TCRs, all coming from HLA-typed donors. Of some 410 genotyped donors, roughly 81% grouped in the Caucasian-associated ancestry cluster.

Concerning this clone: Its antigen is currently unknown.

The CDR3 loop spans 15 amino acids. CDR1 MNHEY and CDR2 SMNVEV come from the germline V gene (reference sequence). V lost 6 bases to trimming and J lost 2 bases; unmatched junction nucleotides: 7. Study results and caveats: In a later analysis, across HLA loci, associated TCR counts were highest for DRB1, lowest for HLA-C.

PCR amplification relied on 60 Vbeta primers (plus 13 Jbeta primers). The method was immunoSEQ multiplex PCR; TCRdb's version includes in-frame clones alone and lacks a portion of them. The data show about 120,000 clones, with about 80% seen just once and about 2% held by the top ten. Sampled while nominally healthy, donors likely had unrecorded immune exposures. The chain couples TRBV27 to TRBJ2-1, with 7 nucleotides matching TRBD2. The sequence came from a man aged 18 to 35 in good health and CMV-seronegative. What was sequenced was PBMCs. In DNA form, the CDR3 reads TGTGCCAGCAGCACAACGGGGGGTGCCTACAATGAGCAGTTCTTC. Amino acids: CASSTTGGAYNEQFF.